These 19 T cell receptor beta chains originate from one sample sequenced in a study of T cell repertoires in cytomegalovirus infection (dated 2019 in TCRdb). The listed sequencing device is Illumina HiSeq 1500. TCRdb's own reprocessing of the public reads used fastp at Q25 and MiXCR and kept productive beta chains. Here each entry gathers all rows of one CDR3 protein and keeps the most common genes and DNA. The table for this sample lists roughly 200,000 distinct CDR3 sequences; about 18% of them were counted only once. The ten largest clonotypes hold approximately 25% of the sample. The material sequenced was CD8+ T cells from PBMCs. These receptors were taken from a human donor in good health (CMV status not recorded). Some clones in this sample may be carry-over from other donors' samples.

This clonotype is medium-sized (0.01 to 0.1%) in the sample. This sequence joins TRBV7-2 and TRBJ2-7, with D perhaps TRBD1 (6 bases). The CDR3 totals 16 residues. Germline CDR1 and CDR2: SGHTA and FQGNSA. V lost 2 bases to trimming and J lost 4 bases, with 18 bases between them. The CDR3 sequence is CASSLIQGSQPYEQYF. CDR3 bases: TGTGCCAGCAGCTTAATACAGGGTTCCCAACCTTACGAGCAGTACTTC.

This clonotype was seen more than once but under ten times. This chain connects TRBV29-1 to TRBJ1-1; unclear D gene. The CDR3 totals 12 residues. The V gene's germline CDR1 is SQVTM and CDR2 ANQGSEA. The V and J ends lost 5 bases and 1 base respectively, with 8 bases between them. CDR3 nucleotide sequence: TGCAGCGTTACCCTAGGGAACACTGAAGCTTTCTTT. This translates into CSVTLGNTEAFF.

The V call is TRBV6-6, the J call TRBJ2-1, with 8 bases fitting TRBD2. CDR3 size: 16 residues. From germline, CDR1 is MNHNY and CDR2 SVGAGI (reference sequence). V dropped 2 bases and J dropped 6; count of bases not matched to a gene: 9. CDR3 DNA sequence: TGTGCCAGCAGTTACCCGGGAGGGGGGGCCTTCAATGAGCAGTTCTTC. Residues: CASSYPGGGAFNEQFF.

This clonotype has a count of ten or more. V and J are TRBV7-9 and TRBJ2-1; 7 bases align to TRBD2. The V and J ends lost 5 bases and 3 bases, in that order; junction bases with no gene match: 7. Per the germline V gene, CDR1 is SEHNR and CDR2 is FQNEAQ (reference sequence). The length of the CDR3 is 15 residues. As DNA, the CDR3 is TGTGCCAGCAGCGCAGCGGGGATGAACTACAATGAGCAGTTCTTC. Its protein is CASSAAGMNYNEQFF.

This clonotype turned up a few times. V gene TRBV7-9 combines with J gene TRBJ2-2, with D unclear. The CDR3 runs to 17 residues. CDR1 is SEHNR, CDR2 FQNEAQ, per germline (reference sequence). Trimming cost V 5 bases and J 0 bases, with 16 bases left between them. The CDR3 DNA reads as TGTGCCAGCAGCCCCCCCGACACTTACGCGAACACCGGGGAGCTGTTTTTT. This gives the protein CASSPPDTYANTGELFF.

This clonotype was seen a handful of times. J is TRBJ2-1 and V is TRBV4-3, with 8 bases identical to TRBD2. Germline V gene sequence: CDR1 LGHNA, CDR2 YSLEER. The junction had 4 bases not matched to a gene; V was cut back by 5 bases and J by 7 bases. CDR3 length: 13 amino acids. This chain's CDR3 is CASSARLANEQFF. The DNA of the CDR3 is TGCGCCAGCAGCGCCCGACTAGCGAATGAGCAGTTCTTC.

The chain is built from TRBV12-3 or TRBV12-4 and TRBJ2-5; TRBD2 is a possible D gene (5 bases). The V end was cut by 2 bases, the J end by 2 bases, with 9 bases between. CDR3 length equals 14 residues. The DNA of the CDR3 is TGTGCCAGCAGTTTATCCGGGGTTCAAGAGACCCAGTACTTC. This codes for CASSLSGVQETQYF.

This clonotype has just a few counts. V is TRBV10-1 and J is TRBJ2-7; no clear D. V lost 5 bases and J 3 bases, leaving 11 bases between the germline ends. This CDR3 is 13 amino acids long. Per the germline V gene, CDR1 is WNHNN and CDR2 is SYGVQD (reference sequence). The CDR3 protein is CASSLSINYEQYF. In DNA, the CDR3 is TGCGCCAGCAGTCTTTCCATCAACTACGAGCAGTACTTC.

With respect to this clonotype: This may come from a read error, since a much larger clone is one base off. The V gene is TRBV7-9, the J gene TRBJ2-1; D ambiguous. The V end lost 0 bases, the J end lost 8 bases, and 5 bases lay between the germline ends. The germline V gene has CDR1 SEHNR and CDR2 FQNEAQ (reference sequence). The CDR3 length is 12 residues. This chain's CDR3 is CASSLAGYEQFF. The CDR3 DNA sequence: TGTGCCAGCAGCTTAGCGGGGTATGAGCAGTTCTTC.

The rearrangement joins TRBV27 to TRBJ2-7; unclear D gene. CDR3 length: 14 residues. From germline, CDR1 is MNHEY and CDR2 SMNVEV (reference sequence). The V gene lost 5 bases and the J gene lost 1 base, with 12 bases spanning the gap. The CDR3 sequence: CASSHRSSSYEQYF. CDR3 in DNA: TGTGCCAGCAGTCACAGATCCTCGTCCTACGAGCAGTACTTC.

CDR3 loop: CASSHRTGGYEQYF. The CDR3 DNA reads as TGCGCCAGCAGCCACCGGACAGGGGGTTACGAGCAGTACTTC. The V and J genes are TRBV4-1 and TRBJ2-7; 10 nucleotides match TRBD1. Germline loops: CDR1 MGHRA, CDR2 YSYEKL. V was pared by 3 bases and J by 4 bases, with 3 bases of the junction left unmatched. The CDR3 has 14 amino acids.

The rearrangement links TRBV11-2 to TRBJ1-6; no clear D gene. The CDR3 consists of 16 residues. Germline loops: CDR1 SGHAT, CDR2 FQNNGV. Trimming removed 2 bases at V and 7 bases at J, with 15 bases between. Written as DNA, the CDR3 is TGTGCCAGCAGCTTATCTTTCGGACTAACAAATTCACCCCTCCACTTT. Its translation: CASSLSFGLTNSPLHF.

J is TRBJ2-2 and V is TRBV24-1, with D possibly matching TRBD1 (5 bases). The CDR3 has 19 amino acids. Trimming left V 4 bases short and J 0 bases short, with 20 bases between. Germline V gene sequence: CDR1 KGHDR, CDR2 SFDVKD. CDR3 bases: TGTGCCACCAGTGAAACTGCGACAGAACTCCTCGCGAACACCGGGGAGCTGTTTTTT. It specifies CATSETATELLANTGELFF.

This clonotype was counted only a few times. V gene TRBV27 combines with J gene TRBJ1-1, with TRBD1 matching 10 bases. CDR1 and CDR2 (germline): MNHEY, SMNVEV (reference sequence). V gave up 5 bases and J gave up 7 bases; unmatched junction bases: 1. The CDR3 sequence is 12 residues long. CDR3 DNA: TGTGCCAGCAGTGGGACAGGGGTTGAAGCTTTCTTT. Amino acid sequence: CASSGTGVEAFF.

This clonotype occurred a few times. V gene TRBV6-5 combines with J gene TRBJ2-3; TRBD1 or TRBD2 may be the D gene (5 bases each). Trimming took 2 bases from V and 0 from J, leaving 12 bases between them. Germline CDR1 reads MNHEY; CDR2 reads SVGAGI. This CDR3 spans 16 amino acids. The CDR3 loop reads CASSYGDGGSTDTQYF. The CDR3 region has the DNA TGTGCCAGCAGTTACGGGGACGGCGGAAGCACAGATACGCAGTATTTT.

This clonotype showed up just a few times. J is TRBJ2-3 and V is TRBV7-2; TRBD2 aligns across 8 bases. V shed 2 bases and J 4 bases; nucleotides not matched to a gene: 5. The CDR3 is 15 amino acids. Per the germline V gene, CDR1 is SGHTA and CDR2 is FQGNSA. This CDR3 reads CASSLYGGASDTQYF. In DNA, the CDR3 is TGTGCCAGCAGCTTATACGGGGGGGCTTCAGATACGCAGTATTTT.

This clonotype was seen only a few times. The genes are TRBV20-1 and TRBJ2-7; 14 nucleotides agree with TRBD2. The length of the CDR3 is 19 residues. CDR1 and CDR2 from the germline V gene are DFQATT and SNEGSKA (reference sequence). The V gene end was trimmed by 0 bases and the J gene end by 0 bases; junction bases not matched to a gene: 10. In nucleotides, the CDR3 is TGCAGTGCTAGAGAGCAAGGACTAGCGGGGGGCCTCAGCTCCTACGAGCAGTACTTC. It is translated as CSAREQGLAGGLSSYEQYF.

The CDR3 DNA follows: TGCGCCAGCAGCCAAGAATTGGACCTTAGAAGCACAGATACGCAGTATTTT. It yields the protein CASSQELDLRSTDTQYF. This chain connects TRBV4-3 to TRBJ2-3, with D unresolved. V was pared by 0 bases and J by 0 bases, with 13 bases between. Germline V lookup: CDR1 LGHNA, CDR2 YSLEER. The CDR3 loop spans 17 amino acids.

The table lists this clonotype with a few counts. The V gene is TRBV4-1, the J gene TRBJ1-1; D is undetermined. From germline, CDR1 is MGHRA and CDR2 YSYEKL. The V gene lost 3 bases and the J gene lost 1 base, with 12 bases spanning the gap. This CDR3 comprises 15 residues. In DNA form, the CDR3 reads TGCGCCAGCAGCCAGCTTTCGGGCGGGAACACTGAAGCTTTCTTT. Amino acid sequence: CASSQLSGGNTEAFF.